Listed below are T cell receptor beta chains from one sample, sequenced in a study of Ad26.COV2.S vaccination and SARS-CoV-2 variants. The method was immunoSEQ multiplex PCR; TCRdb's version includes in-frame clones alone and lacks a portion of them. The table has roughly 380,000 clones, 90% to 95% seen once. The material was peripheral blood, obtained after recovery from COVID-19. These receptors all come from a human donor who had recovered from COVID-19. Both conserved end residues are part of each CDR3. D genes are given only for firm matches. Clone sizes are given selectively: once, few, many, or a class where the clone is expanded.

CDR3 DNA: TGCGCCAGCAGCTTGGCGACGGGACAGCCCTATGGCTACACCTTC
CDR3 protein: CASSLATGQPYGYTF
D gene: TRBD1
clone size: .
J gene: TRBJ1-2
V gene: TRBV5-1

CDR3 DNA: TGTGCCAGCAGTGGGGGGGACAGGCCTGGCTACACCTTC
CDR3 protein: CASSGGDRPGYTF
D gene: TRBD1
clone size: .
J gene: TRBJ1-2
V gene: TRBV27

CDR3 DNA: TGTGCCAGCAGCGCGGGACTACACACAGATACGCAGTATTTT
CDR3 protein: CASSAGLHTDTQYF
D gene: TRBD2
clone size: .
J gene: TRBJ2-3
V gene: TRBV5-4

CDR3 DNA: TGTGCCAGTAGCCAAGACAGGGGATTCGTGAACACTGAAGCTTTCTTT
CDR3 protein: CASSQDRGFVNTEAFF
D gene: TRBD1
clone size: .
J gene: TRBJ1-1
V gene: TRBV19

CDR3 DNA: TGTGCCAGCAGCTCAAGCCTGACAGAGAACACTGAAGCTTTCTTT
CDR3 protein: CASSSSLTENTEAFF
D gene: .
clone size: .
J gene: TRBJ1-1
V gene: TRBV7-2

CDR3 DNA: TGCGCCAGTCGAAACCCGACAGGGGCCCCTACCTACGAGCAGTACTTC
CDR3 protein: CASRNPTGAPTYEQYF
D gene: TRBD1
clone size: .
J gene: TRBJ2-7
V gene: TRBV5-1

CDR3 DNA: TGCGCCAGCAGTGAAGGGAACCCTACGTACGAGCAGTACTTC
CDR3 protein: CASSEGNPTYEQYF
D gene: .
clone size: .
J gene: TRBJ2-7
V gene: TRBV10-2

CDR3 DNA: TGTGCCAGCAGCTGGAACAGGGATCAGCCCCAGCATTTT
CDR3 protein: CASSWNRDQPQHF
D gene: .
clone size: .
J gene: TRBJ1-5
V gene: TRBV5-4

CDR3 DNA: TGTGCCAGCAGCTCAACTGAGTTGCAGTGCTATGGCTGCACCTTC
CDR3 protein: CASSSTELQCYGCTF
D gene: .
clone size: .
J gene: TRBJ1-2
V gene: TRBV6-5

CDR3 DNA: TGTGCCAGCAGCTTATCCCCGGGGCAGCCCCAGCATTTT
CDR3 protein: CASSLSPGQPQHF
D gene: .
clone size: .
J gene: TRBJ1-5
V gene: TRBV11-2

CDR3 DNA: TGTGCCAGCAGCGTAGCAGTCTACACCGGGGAGCTGTTTTTT
CDR3 protein: CASSVAVYTGELFF
D gene: .
clone size: .
J gene: TRBJ2-2
V gene: TRBV9

CDR3 DNA: TGCGCCAGCAGCCCCCGTAGGGAGACTAACTATGGCTACACCTTC
CDR3 protein: CASSPRRETNYGYTF
D gene: .
clone size: .
J gene: TRBJ1-2
V gene: TRBV5-1

CDR3 DNA: TGTGCCAGCAGCCAAGCGGAGGAGACCCTATACGAGCAGTACTTC
CDR3 protein: CASSQAEETLYEQYF
D gene: .
clone size: once
J gene: TRBJ2-7
V gene: TRBV14

CDR3 DNA: TGTGCCAGCAGCGACGGGAGGGATAGCGGGGCGGATACGCAGTATTTT
CDR3 protein: CASSDGRDSGADTQYF
D gene: TRBD2
clone size: .
J gene: TRBJ2-3
V gene: TRBV7-6

CDR3 DNA: TGTGCCAGTAGACGGGGACAGGGGGTCTTTGCCGGGGAGCTGTTTTTT
CDR3 protein: CASRRGQGVFAGELFF
D gene: TRBD1
clone size: .
J gene: TRBJ2-2
V gene: TRBV6-6

CDR3 DNA: TGTGCCAGCAGCTTAGGAACGACGGACTATGGCTACACCTTC
CDR3 protein: CASSLGTTDYGYTF
D gene: .
clone size: .
J gene: TRBJ1-2
V gene: TRBV7-9

CDR3 DNA: TGTGCCAGCTCACCACCGGCGGGTAACTATGGCTACACCTTC
CDR3 protein: CASSPPAGNYGYTF
D gene: .
clone size: .
J gene: TRBJ1-2
V gene: TRBV18

CDR3 DNA: TGCGCCAGCAGTTTACTAGCGGGGGGGCCAAGAGATACGCAGTATTTT
CDR3 protein: CASSLLAGGPRDTQYF
D gene: TRBD2
clone size: .
J gene: TRBJ2-3
V gene: TRBV10-2

CDR3 DNA: TGTGCCACCCAGGAACAGGGGGCCAACGTCCTGACTTTC
CDR3 protein: CATQEQGANVLTF
D gene: .
clone size: .
J gene: TRBJ2-6
V gene: TRBV6-6

CDR3 DNA: TGCGCCAGCAGCCCCGGGACAGGGCCCGGCTACACCTTC
CDR3 protein: CASSPGTGPGYTF
D gene: TRBD1
clone size: .
J gene: TRBJ1-2
V gene: TRBV5-1

CDR3 DNA: TGTGCCAGCAGGTTAAGTTGGAGGAGCAATCAGCCCCAGCATTTT
CDR3 protein: CASRLSWRSNQPQHF
D gene: .
clone size: .
J gene: TRBJ1-5
V gene: TRBV2

CDR3 DNA: TGTGCCAGCAGCTTACAACGAGGAGGAAACACCATATATTTT
CDR3 protein: CASSLQRGGNTIYF
D gene: .
clone size: .
J gene: TRBJ1-3
V gene: TRBV11-2

CDR3 DNA: TGTGCCAGCAGCGGGTGGGACGGCAACACAGATACGCAGTATTTT
CDR3 protein: CASSGWDGNTDTQYF
D gene: .
clone size: .
J gene: TRBJ2-3
V gene: TRBV6-5

CDR3 DNA: TGTGCCAGCAGTAACCTAGGGAGTTCTGGAAACACCATATATTTT
CDR3 protein: CASSNLGSSGNTIYF
D gene: .
clone size: .
J gene: TRBJ1-3
V gene: TRBV6-5

CDR3 DNA: TGTGCCAGCAGCTCCTCCGGGACTAACTCCTACGAGCAGTACTTC
CDR3 protein: CASSSSGTNSYEQYF
D gene: TRBD2
clone size: .
J gene: TRBJ2-7
V gene: TRBV13

CDR3 DNA: TGTGCCAGCAGCTTAACTATAGCGGGGGGGGAGCTGTTTTTT
CDR3 protein: CASSLTIAGGELFF
D gene: TRBD2
clone size: .
J gene: TRBJ2-2
V gene: TRBV7-8

CDR3 DNA: TGCAGCGTCTCGACAGGGGAGGAGTACGAGCAGTACTTC
CDR3 protein: CSVSTGEEYEQYF
D gene: TRBD1
clone size: .
J gene: TRBJ2-7
V gene: TRBV29-1

CDR3 DNA: TGTGCCAGCAGCTCCGGACTAGCGGGGACCTACAATGAGCAGTTCTTC
CDR3 protein: CASSSGLAGTYNEQFF
D gene: TRBD2
clone size: .
J gene: TRBJ2-1
V gene: TRBV7-8

CDR3 DNA: TGTGCCAGCAGCGTAGGCCCTCAGGGAGACACTGAAGCTTTCTTT
CDR3 protein: CASSVGPQGDTEAFF
D gene: .
clone size: .
J gene: TRBJ1-1
V gene: TRBV9

CDR3 DNA: TGTGCCAGCAGCGTAGAGCTAAGGGGGGATACGCAGTATTTT
CDR3 protein: CASSVELRGDTQYF
D gene: .
clone size: .
J gene: TRBJ2-3
V gene: TRBV9

CDR3 DNA: TGTGCCAGCAGCCCCCTGGGAGGCTTCTACGAGCAGTACTTC
CDR3 protein: CASSPLGGFYEQYF
D gene: .
clone size: .
J gene: TRBJ2-7
V gene: TRBV7-2

CDR3 DNA: TGTGCCACCTCGACCGGGACAAACACCTACGAGCAGTACTTC
CDR3 protein: CATSTGTNTYEQYF
D gene: .
clone size: .
J gene: TRBJ2-7
V gene: TRBV7-2

CDR3 DNA: TGTGCCAGCAGTTTGGAGACAGGGGGGGCATTTGCTGGTGGCTACACCTTC
CDR3 protein: CASSLETGGAFAGGYTF
D gene: TRBD1
clone size: .
J gene: TRBJ1-2
V gene: TRBV28

CDR3 DNA: TGTGCCAGCAGCGTCTGGACAGGGGGCGTAGATACGCAGTATTTT
CDR3 protein: CASSVWTGGVDTQYF
D gene: TRBD1
clone size: .
J gene: TRBJ2-3
V gene: TRBV9

CDR3 DNA: TGTGCCAGCTCACCACCGGGAATGGAGACCCAGTACTTC
CDR3 protein: CASSPPGMETQYF
D gene: .
clone size: .
J gene: TRBJ2-5
V gene: TRBV18

CDR3 DNA: TGCGCCAGCAGCCAAGATTTTCGGGACAGGGTGCTCTATGGCTACACCTTC
CDR3 protein: CASSQDFRDRVLYGYTF
D gene: TRBD1
clone size: .
J gene: TRBJ1-2
V gene: TRBV4-1

CDR3 DNA: TGTGCCAGCAGCGTAGTAGACAGGTTCTCTGGAAACACCATATATTTT
CDR3 protein: CASSVVDRFSGNTIYF
D gene: .
clone size: .
J gene: TRBJ1-3
V gene: TRBV9

CDR3 DNA: TGTGCCAGCAGCGTAGGAGGAGGTACCTCCTACGAGCAGTACTTC
CDR3 protein: CASSVGGGTSYEQYF
D gene: .
clone size: once
J gene: TRBJ2-7
V gene: TRBV9

CDR3 DNA: TGCGCCAGCAGCCAACCCAACCCGGGACCCCCTACTATGAACACTGAAGCTTTCTTT
CDR3 protein: CASSQPNPGPPTMNTEAFF
D gene: .
clone size: once
J gene: TRBJ1-1
V gene: TRBV4-1

CDR3 DNA: TGTGCCAGCAGCGACGGGACAACCTCAGGAATGAACACTGAAGCTTTCTTT
CDR3 protein: CASSDGTTSGMNTEAFF
D gene: .
clone size: .
J gene: TRBJ1-1
V gene: TRBV7-9

CDR3 DNA: TGTGCCAGCAGCTTAGCTGGGCTAGCGGGGAGGAATGAGCAGTTCTTC
CDR3 protein: CASSLAGLAGRNEQFF
D gene: TRBD2
clone size: .
J gene: TRBJ2-1
V gene: TRBV7-2

CDR3 DNA: TGTGCCAGCAGTGTCCTGGCAGGGGCGACGCCAGATACGCAGTATTTT
CDR3 protein: CASSVLAGATPDTQYF
D gene: .
clone size: .
J gene: TRBJ2-3
V gene: TRBV6-4

CDR3 DNA: TGTGCCAGCAGCTTAGTACAGGGAATGGACAATGAGCAGTTCTTC
CDR3 protein: CASSLVQGMDNEQFF
D gene: .
clone size: .
J gene: TRBJ2-1
V gene: TRBV7-2

CDR3 DNA: TGCGCCAGCAGTGACACAGCTAACAATGAGCAGTTCTTC
CDR3 protein: CASSDTANNEQFF
D gene: .
clone size: .
J gene: TRBJ2-1
V gene: TRBV10-1

CDR3 DNA: TGTGCCAGTAGTGTTGGACAGCTGAACACTGAAGCTTTCTTT
CDR3 protein: CASSVGQLNTEAFF
D gene: .
clone size: .
J gene: TRBJ1-1
V gene: TRBV19

CDR3 DNA: TGTGCCAGCAGCCAAGGGGCAGGGGGCACAGATACGCAGTATTTT
CDR3 protein: CASSQGAGGTDTQYF
D gene: .
clone size: .
J gene: TRBJ2-3
V gene: TRBV11-3

CDR3 DNA: TGTGCCAGCAGCCAAGATTACGGAGAGCAGTTCTTC
CDR3 protein: CASSQDYGEQFF
D gene: .
clone size: .
J gene: TRBJ2-1
V gene: TRBV3-1/TRBV3-2

CDR3 DNA: TGTGCCAGCAGCTTTGGGACAGTAGCTGAAGCTTTCTTT
CDR3 protein: CASSFGTVAEAFF
D gene: TRBD1
clone size: once
J gene: TRBJ1-1
V gene: TRBV7-9

CDR3 DNA: TGCGCCACCCGGGGGGGGTTTAGCACAGATACGCAGTATTTT
CDR3 protein: CATRGGFSTDTQYF
D gene: TRBD2
clone size: .
J gene: TRBJ2-3
V gene: TRBV10-2

CDR3 DNA: TGTGCCAGTAGTTTCACGCTCCCAGGGGGCGCGAACACCGGGGAGCTGTTTTTT
CDR3 protein: CASSFTLPGGANTGELFF
D gene: TRBD1
clone size: .
J gene: TRBJ2-2
V gene: TRBV19

CDR3 DNA: TGCGCCAGACAGGTCGAGACAGGGCTTTTGAGCTATGGCTACACCTTC
CDR3 protein: CARQVETGLLSYGYTF
D gene: TRBD1
clone size: .
J gene: TRBJ1-2
V gene: TRBV23-1

CDR3 DNA: TGCAGTGCTAGTCCCCCATGGGGGGCAGATACGCAGTATTTT
CDR3 protein: CSASPPWGADTQYF
D gene: .
clone size: .
J gene: TRBJ2-3
V gene: TRBV20-1

CDR3 DNA: TGCAGCGTTGTTGCGGGGGCAGATACGCAGTATTTT
CDR3 protein: CSVVAGADTQYF
D gene: TRBD2
clone size: .
J gene: TRBJ2-3
V gene: TRBV29-1

CDR3 DNA: TGCGCCAGCACCTCCTGGGGGAATAAGAACACTGAAGCTTTCTTT
CDR3 protein: CASTSWGNKNTEAFF
D gene: .
clone size: .
J gene: TRBJ1-1
V gene: TRBV10-1

CDR3 DNA: TGCGCCAGCAGCGTCCAAGGGACAGATAATTCACCCCTCCACTTT
CDR3 protein: CASSVQGTDNSPLHF
D gene: TRBD1
clone size: .
J gene: TRBJ1-6
V gene: TRBV5-1

CDR3 DNA: TGCGCCAGCAGCGTATCCGGGAGGGAAACCGGCTCACCCCTCCACTTT
CDR3 protein: CASSVSGRETGSPLHF
D gene: .
clone size: .
J gene: TRBJ1-6
V gene: TRBV5-1

CDR3 DNA: TGTGCCACCAGCAGAGATAGCGGGGGAAGACAAGAGACCCAGTACTTC
CDR3 protein: CATSRDSGGRQETQYF
D gene: TRBD2
clone size: .
J gene: TRBJ2-5
V gene: TRBV15

CDR3 DNA: TGTGCCAGCAGCACCTCACCACTCAACTACGAGCAGTACTTC
CDR3 protein: CASSTSPLNYEQYF
D gene: .
clone size: .
J gene: TRBJ2-7
V gene: TRBV11-2

CDR3 DNA: TGCGCCAGCAGCTTTGGACAGCGATCAGACTCCTACGAGCAGTACTTC
CDR3 protein: CASSFGQRSDSYEQYF
D gene: .
clone size: .
J gene: TRBJ2-7
V gene: TRBV5-1